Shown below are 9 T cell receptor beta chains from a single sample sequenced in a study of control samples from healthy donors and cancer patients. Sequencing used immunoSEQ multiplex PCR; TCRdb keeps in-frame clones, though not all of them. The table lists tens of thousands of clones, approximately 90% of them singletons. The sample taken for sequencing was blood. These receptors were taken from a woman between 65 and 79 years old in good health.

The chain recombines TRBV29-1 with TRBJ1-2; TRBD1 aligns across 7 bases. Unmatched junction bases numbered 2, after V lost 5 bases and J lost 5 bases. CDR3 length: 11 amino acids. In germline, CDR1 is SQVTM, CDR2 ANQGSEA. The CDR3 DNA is TGCAGCGTTAAACAGGGGTATGGCTACACCTTC. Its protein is CSVKQGYGYTF.

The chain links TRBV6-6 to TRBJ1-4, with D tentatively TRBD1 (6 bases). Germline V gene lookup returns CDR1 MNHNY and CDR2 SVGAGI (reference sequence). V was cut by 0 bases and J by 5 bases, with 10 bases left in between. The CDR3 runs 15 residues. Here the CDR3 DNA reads TGTGCCAGCAGTTACTCGGGGGCCCTAAATGAAAAACTGTTTTTT. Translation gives CASSYSGALNEKLFF.

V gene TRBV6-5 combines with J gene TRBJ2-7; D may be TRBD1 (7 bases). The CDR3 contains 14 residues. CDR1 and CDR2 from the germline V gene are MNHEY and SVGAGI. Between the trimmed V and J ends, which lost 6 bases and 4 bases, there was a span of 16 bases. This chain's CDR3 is CASSLGGTEYEQYF. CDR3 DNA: TGTGCCAGCAGCCTAGGCGGGACAGAGTACGAGCAGTACTTC.

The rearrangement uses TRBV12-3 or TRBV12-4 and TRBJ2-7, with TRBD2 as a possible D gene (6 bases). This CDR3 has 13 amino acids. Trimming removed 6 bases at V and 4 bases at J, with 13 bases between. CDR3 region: CASSLQAGYEQYF. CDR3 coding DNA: TGTGCCAGCAGCCTTCAGGCGGGGTACGAGCAGTACTTC.

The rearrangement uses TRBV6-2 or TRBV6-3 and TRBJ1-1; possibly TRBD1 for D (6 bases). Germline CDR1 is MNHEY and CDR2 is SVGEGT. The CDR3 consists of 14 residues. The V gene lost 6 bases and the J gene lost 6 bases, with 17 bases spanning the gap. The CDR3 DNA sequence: TGTGCCAGCAGCCACTCTGCAGGGGTAGCTGAAGCTTTCTTT. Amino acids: CASSHSAGVAEAFF.

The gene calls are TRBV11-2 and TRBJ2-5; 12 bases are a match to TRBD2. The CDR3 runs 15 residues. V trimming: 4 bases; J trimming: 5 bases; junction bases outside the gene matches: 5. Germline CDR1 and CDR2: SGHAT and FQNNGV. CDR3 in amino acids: CASSYRTSGVETQYF. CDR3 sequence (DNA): TGTGCCAGCAGCTACCGGACTAGCGGGGTGGAGACCCAGTACTTC.

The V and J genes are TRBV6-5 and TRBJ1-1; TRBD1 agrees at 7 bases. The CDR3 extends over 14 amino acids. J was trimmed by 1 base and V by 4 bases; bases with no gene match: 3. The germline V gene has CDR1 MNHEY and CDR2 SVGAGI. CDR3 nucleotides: TGTGCCAGCAGTTTTAACAGGGGGAACACTGAAGCTTTCTTT. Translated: CASSFNRGNTEAFF.

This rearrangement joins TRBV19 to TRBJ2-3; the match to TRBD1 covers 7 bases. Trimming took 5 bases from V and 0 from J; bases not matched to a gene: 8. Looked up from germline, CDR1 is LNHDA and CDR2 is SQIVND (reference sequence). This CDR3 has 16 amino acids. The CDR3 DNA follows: TGTGCCAGTAGTTGGAGGAAGGGGGCTAGCACAGATACGCAGTATTTT. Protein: CASSWRKGASTDTQYF. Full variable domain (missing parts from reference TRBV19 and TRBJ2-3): DGGITQSPKYLFRKEGQNVTLSCEQNLNHDAMYWYRQDPGQGLRLIYYSQIVNDFQKGDIAEGYSVSREKKESFPLTVTSAQKNPTAFYLCASSWRKGASTDTQYFGPGTRLTVL.

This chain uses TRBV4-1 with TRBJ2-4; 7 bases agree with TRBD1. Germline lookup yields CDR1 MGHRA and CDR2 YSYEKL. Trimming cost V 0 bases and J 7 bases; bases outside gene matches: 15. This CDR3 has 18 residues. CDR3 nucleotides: TGCGCCAGCAGCCAAGAAGGGGGCAGGGGGAAACGCGGGAACATTCAGTACTTC. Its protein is CASSQEGGRGKRGNIQYF.